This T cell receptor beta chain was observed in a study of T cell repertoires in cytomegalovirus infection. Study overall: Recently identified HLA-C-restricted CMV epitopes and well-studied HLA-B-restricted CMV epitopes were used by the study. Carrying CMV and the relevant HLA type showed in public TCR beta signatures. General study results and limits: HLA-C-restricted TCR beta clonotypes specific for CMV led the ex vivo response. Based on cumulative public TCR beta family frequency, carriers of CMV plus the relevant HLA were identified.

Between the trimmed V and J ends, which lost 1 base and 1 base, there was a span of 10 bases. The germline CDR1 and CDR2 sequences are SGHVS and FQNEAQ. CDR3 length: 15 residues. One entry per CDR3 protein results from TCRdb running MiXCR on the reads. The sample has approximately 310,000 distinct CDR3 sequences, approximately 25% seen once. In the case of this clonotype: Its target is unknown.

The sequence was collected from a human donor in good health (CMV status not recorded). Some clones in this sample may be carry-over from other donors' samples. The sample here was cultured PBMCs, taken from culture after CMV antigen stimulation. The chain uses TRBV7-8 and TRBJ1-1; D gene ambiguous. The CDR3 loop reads CASSLVRYSNTEAFF. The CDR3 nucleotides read TGTGCCAGCAGCTTAGTTCGCTACTCGAACACTGAAGCTTTCTTT. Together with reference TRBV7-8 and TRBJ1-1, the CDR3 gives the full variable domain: GAGVSQSPRYKVAKRGQDVALRCDPISGHVSLFWYQQALGQGPEFLTYFQNEAQLDKSGLPSDRFFAERPEGSVSTLKIQRTQQEDSAVYLCASSLVRYSNTEAFFGQGTRLTVV.